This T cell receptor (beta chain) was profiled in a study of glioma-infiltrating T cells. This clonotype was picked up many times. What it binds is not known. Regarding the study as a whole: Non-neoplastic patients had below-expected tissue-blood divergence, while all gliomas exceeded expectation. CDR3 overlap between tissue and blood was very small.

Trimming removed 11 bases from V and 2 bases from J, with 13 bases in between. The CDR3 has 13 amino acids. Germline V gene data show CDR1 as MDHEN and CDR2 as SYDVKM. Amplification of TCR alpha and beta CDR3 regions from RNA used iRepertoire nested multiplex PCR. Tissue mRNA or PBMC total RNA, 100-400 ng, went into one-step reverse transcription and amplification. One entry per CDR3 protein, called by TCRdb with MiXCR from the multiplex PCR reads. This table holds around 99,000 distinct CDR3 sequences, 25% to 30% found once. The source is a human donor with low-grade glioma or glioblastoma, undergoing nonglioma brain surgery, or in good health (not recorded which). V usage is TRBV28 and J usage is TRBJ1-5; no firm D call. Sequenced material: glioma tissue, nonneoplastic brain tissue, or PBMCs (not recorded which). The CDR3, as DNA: TGTGCCTCCACAGAGACGGGCAATCAGCCCCAGCATTTT. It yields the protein CASTETGNQPQHF.